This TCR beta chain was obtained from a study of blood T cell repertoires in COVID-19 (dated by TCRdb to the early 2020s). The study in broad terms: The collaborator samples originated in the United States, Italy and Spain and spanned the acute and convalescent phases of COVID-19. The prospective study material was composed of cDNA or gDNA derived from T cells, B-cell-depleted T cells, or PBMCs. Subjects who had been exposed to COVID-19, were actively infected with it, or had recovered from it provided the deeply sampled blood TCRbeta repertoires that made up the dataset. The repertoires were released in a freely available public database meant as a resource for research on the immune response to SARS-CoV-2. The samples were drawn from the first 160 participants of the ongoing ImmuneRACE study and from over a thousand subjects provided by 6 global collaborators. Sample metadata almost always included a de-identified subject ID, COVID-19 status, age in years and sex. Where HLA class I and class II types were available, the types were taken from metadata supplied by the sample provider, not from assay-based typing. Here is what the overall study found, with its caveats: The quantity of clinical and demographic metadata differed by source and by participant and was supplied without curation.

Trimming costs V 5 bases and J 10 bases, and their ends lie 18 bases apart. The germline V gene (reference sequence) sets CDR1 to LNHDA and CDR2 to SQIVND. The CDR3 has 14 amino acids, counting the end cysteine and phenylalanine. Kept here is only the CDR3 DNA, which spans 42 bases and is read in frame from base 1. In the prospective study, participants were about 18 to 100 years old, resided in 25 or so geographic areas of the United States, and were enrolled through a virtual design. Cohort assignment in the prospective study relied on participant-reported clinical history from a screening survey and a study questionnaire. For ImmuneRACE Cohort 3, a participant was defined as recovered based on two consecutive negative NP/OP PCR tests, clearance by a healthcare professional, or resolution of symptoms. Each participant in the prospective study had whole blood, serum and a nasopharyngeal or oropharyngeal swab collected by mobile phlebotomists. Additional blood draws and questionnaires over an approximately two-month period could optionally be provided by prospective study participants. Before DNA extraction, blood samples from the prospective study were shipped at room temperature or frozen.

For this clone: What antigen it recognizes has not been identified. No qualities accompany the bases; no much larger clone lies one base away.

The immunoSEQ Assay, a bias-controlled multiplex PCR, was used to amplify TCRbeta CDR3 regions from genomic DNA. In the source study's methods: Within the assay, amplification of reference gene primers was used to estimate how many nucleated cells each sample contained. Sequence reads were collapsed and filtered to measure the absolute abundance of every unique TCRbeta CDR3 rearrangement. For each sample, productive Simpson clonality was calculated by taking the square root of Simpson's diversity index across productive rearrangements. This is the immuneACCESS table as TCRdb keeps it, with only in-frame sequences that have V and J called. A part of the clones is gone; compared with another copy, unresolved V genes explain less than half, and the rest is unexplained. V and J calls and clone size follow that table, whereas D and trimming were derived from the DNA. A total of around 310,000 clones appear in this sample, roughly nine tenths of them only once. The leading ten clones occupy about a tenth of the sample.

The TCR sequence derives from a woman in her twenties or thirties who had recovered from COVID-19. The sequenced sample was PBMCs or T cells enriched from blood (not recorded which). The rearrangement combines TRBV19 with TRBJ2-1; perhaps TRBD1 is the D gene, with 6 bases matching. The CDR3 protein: CASSGLQGGREQFF. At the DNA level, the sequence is TGTGCCAGTAGTGGTTTACAGGGTGGAAGGGAGCAGTTCTTC. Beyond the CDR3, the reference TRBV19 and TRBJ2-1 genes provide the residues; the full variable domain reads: DGGITQSPKYLFRKEGQNVTLSCEQNLNHDAMYWYRQDPGQGLRLIYYSQIVNDFQKGDIAEGYSVSREKKESFPLTVTSAQKNPTAFYLCASSGLQGGREQFFGPGTRLTVL.